In this sample, the clone carrying this TCR beta chain turned up a few times. Its matching antigen is unknown. The data derive from a study of beta chain features in type 1 diabetes. Across the study: Healthy donors, compared against patients, showed similar age, gender and cell yields.

CDR3 length: 16 amino acids. In germline, CDR1 is SGHRS, CDR2 YFSETQ. Trimming stripped 1 base from V and 3 bases from J, with 16 bases between. The sequenced template was cDNA made from the entire isolated RNA. Measured with immunoSEQ multiplex PCR; TCRdb has only the in-frame clones, and not every one. The sample holds roughly 100,000 clones, over 25% seen once. Via the markers CD45RO/CCR7/CD25/CD127/CD95/CD27, stem cell-like memory, regulatory, central memory and naive CD4+ cells were sorted. Study-wide findings and caveats: In these data, an HLA type influence on TCRB rearrangement remained unresolved. People with Type 1 diabetes carried modestly yet significantly shorter TCRB CDR3s in all four CD4+ subsets.

This TCR was recovered from a woman in her late teens or twenties with type 1 diabetes. The material sequenced was central memory CD4+ T cells from blood. The V and J genes are TRBV5-1 and TRBJ1-1, with D tentatively TRBD1 (6 bases). In nucleotides, the CDR3 is TGCGCCAGCAGCTTGAGGCCAGGGGCAGGGGACACTGAAGCTTTCTTT. Amino acid sequence: CASSLRPGAGDTEAFF.